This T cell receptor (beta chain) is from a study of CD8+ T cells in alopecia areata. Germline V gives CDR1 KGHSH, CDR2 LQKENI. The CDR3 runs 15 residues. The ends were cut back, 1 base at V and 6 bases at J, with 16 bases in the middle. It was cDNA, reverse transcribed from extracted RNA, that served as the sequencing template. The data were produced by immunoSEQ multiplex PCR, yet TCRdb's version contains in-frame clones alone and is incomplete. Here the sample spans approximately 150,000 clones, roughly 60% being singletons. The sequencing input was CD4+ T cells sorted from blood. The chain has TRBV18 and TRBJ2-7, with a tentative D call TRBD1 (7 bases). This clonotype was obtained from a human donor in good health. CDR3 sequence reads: CASSPQDRVGGEQYF. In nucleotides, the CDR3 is TGTGCCAGCTCACCACAAGACAGGGTGGGGGGCGAGCAGTACTTC.